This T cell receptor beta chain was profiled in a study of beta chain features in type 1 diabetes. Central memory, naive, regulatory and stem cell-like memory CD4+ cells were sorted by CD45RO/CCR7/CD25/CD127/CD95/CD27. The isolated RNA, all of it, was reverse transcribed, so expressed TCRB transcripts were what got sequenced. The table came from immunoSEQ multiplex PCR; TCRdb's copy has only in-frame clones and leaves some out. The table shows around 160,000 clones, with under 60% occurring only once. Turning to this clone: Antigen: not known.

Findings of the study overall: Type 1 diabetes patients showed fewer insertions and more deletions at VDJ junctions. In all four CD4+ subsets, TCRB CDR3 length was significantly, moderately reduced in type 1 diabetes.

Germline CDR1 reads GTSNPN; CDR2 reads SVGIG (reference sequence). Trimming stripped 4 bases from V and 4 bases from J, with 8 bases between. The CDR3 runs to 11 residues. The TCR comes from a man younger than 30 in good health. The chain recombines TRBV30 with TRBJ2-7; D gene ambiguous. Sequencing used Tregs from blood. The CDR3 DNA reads TGTGCCTGGATGATCGGGTACGAGCAGTACTTC. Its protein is CAWMIGYEQYF.